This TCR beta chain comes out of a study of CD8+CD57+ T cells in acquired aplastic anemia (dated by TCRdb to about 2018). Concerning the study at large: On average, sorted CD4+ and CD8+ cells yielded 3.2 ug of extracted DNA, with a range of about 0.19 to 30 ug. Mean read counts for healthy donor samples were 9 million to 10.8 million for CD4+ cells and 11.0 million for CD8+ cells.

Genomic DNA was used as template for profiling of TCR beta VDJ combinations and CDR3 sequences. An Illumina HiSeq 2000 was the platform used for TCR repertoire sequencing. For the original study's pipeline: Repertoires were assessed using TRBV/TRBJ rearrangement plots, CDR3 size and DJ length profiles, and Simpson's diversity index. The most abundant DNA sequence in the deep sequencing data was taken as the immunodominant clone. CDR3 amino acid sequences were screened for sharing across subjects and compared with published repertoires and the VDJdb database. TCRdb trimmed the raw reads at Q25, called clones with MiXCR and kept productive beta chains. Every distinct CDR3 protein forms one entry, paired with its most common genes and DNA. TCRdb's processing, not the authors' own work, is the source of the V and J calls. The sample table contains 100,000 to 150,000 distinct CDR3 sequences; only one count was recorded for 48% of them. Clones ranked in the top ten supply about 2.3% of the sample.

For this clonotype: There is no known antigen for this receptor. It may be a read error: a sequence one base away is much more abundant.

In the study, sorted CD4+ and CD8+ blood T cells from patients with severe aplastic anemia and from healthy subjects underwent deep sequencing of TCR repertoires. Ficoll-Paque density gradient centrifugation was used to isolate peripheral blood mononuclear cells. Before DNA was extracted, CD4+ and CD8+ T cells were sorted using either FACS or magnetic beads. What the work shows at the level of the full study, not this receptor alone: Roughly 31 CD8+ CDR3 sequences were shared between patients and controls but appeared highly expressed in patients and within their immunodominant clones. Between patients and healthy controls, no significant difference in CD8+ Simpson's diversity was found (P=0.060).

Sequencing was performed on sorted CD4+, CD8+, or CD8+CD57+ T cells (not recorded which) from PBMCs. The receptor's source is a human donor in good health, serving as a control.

CDR3 reads: CASSNRDREYERYF. In nucleotide form, the sequence is TGTGCCAGCTCAAACCGGGACAGGGAGTACGAGCGGTACTTC. The sequence is built from TRBV18 and TRBJ2-7; 9 of the junction bases match TRBD1. Spanning cysteine to phenylalanine, the CDR3 consists of 14 amino acids. Here the CDR3 DNA is all that survives: 42 bases in frame from base 1. CDR1 and CDR2, looked up from the germline V gene, are KGHSH and LQKENI.